This T cell receptor (beta chain) was recorded in a study of T-cell reconstitution after alpha-beta-depleted transplantation in children (TCRdb year 2016). For the study in its entirety: T-cell immune reconstitution after TCRalphabeta/CD19-depleted allogeneic hematopoietic cell transplantation in children was quantitatively tracked in the study by means of TCR repertoire profiling. Summary of the overall study and its limitations: Hyperexpanded clone frequencies declined over subsequent months; after one year, T-cell counts and TCRbeta diversity were mostly attributed to newly produced T cells. The apparently early alphabetaT-cell count recovery about two months after transplant was reportedly dependent on only several hundred rapidly expanded clones derived from non-depleted graft cells. In some patients, high TCRbeta diversity at day 60 was attributed to recipient T cells and intrathymic progenitors that had survived conditioning.

The sample's treatment or condition, from its label and the paper: allogeneic hematopoietic cell transplantation with graft depleted of TCRalphabeta T cells and CD19 B cells. The children who served as transplant recipients had been given grafts of TCRalphabeta/CD19-depleted allogeneic hematopoietic cells. CDR1 and CDR2 are drawn from the germline V gene: SGHRS, YFSETQ. Deletion took 5 bases off V and 1 base off J, with a span of 19 bases between the germline ends. Spanning cysteine to phenylalanine, the CDR3 consists of 16 amino acids. Only CDR3 DNA remains: 48 bases, in frame from the first base. The library relied on PCR. The sequencer was an Illumina HiSeq 2500. Molecular barcoding was employed in the preparation of TCR libraries, with unique molecular identifiers being used to normalize TCRbeta repertoire quantification. TCRdb reprocessing: public reads trimmed at Q25 with fastp, clones called with MiXCR, in-frame beta chains kept. A single entry per CDR3 protein holds the most common genes and DNA from its merged rows. This sample has 500,000 to 600,000 distinct CDR3 sequences in its table, and 25% to 30% of those were observed once. Around 36% of the sample belongs to the ten largest clones.

As to this clonotype: Its antigen remains undetermined. Base qualities were left out, and no much larger clone turns up one base away.

Here the sequenced sample was PBMCs, taken before TCRalphabeta/CD19-depleted stem cell transplant. This clonotype was obtained from a boy under two years old with Wiskott-Aldrich syndrome, due to receive a stem cell transplant. The chain is encoded by TRBV5-1 joined to TRBJ2-7, and possibly TRBD2, on 6 matching bases. The bases read TGCGCCAGCAGTCAAATCCCGGGACTGGATTCCTACGAGCAGTACTTC. Translated, this is CASSQIPGLDSYEQYF. Joined to the reference TRBV5-1 and TRBJ2-7 proteins, this CDR3 gives the full variable domain: KAGVTQTPRYLIKTRGQQVTLSCSPISGHRSVSWYQQTPGQGLQFLFEYFSETQRNKGNFPGRFSGRQFSNSRSEMNVSTLELGDSALYLCASSQIPGLDSYEQYFGPGTRLTVT.